This TCR beta chain was identified in a study of shared clonotypes between healthy human individuals. Trimming took 7 bases from V and 7 from J, leaving 13 bases between them. The CDR3 has 12 residues. Germline V gene sequence: CDR1 SEHNR, CDR2 FQNEAQ (reference sequence). CD8 cells classed as naive were CD45RO-negative and positively selected for CCR7, excluding terminally differentiated effector memory CD45RA+ cells. Healthy HIV-negative adults without recent acute infections or vaccinations served as donors. Data came from immunoSEQ multiplex PCR; TCRdb stores just in-frame clones and leaves some out. The sample has nearly 2 million clones; about 94% are singletons.

Sequenced input: naive CD8+ T cells sorted from blood. The clonotype originates from a man between 18 and 29 years old in good health. V is TRBV7-9 and J is TRBJ2-5; TRBD2 might be the D (5 bases). CDR3 residues: CASTLSEGTQYF. CDR3 coding DNA: TGTGCCAGCACCCTCTCAGAGGGGACCCAGTACTTC. Using reference TRBV7-9 and TRBJ2-5 for the parts outside the CDR3, the full variable domain is DTGVSQNPRHKITKRGQNVTFRCDPISEHNRLYWYRQTLGQGPEFLTYFQNEAQLEKSRLLSDRFSAERPKGSFSTLEIQRTEQGDSAMYLCASTLSEGTQYFGPGTRLLVL.